The entry that follows covers one T cell receptor beta chain sequence. Its antigen remains unknown. The record originates from a study of T cell responses to AZD1222 COVID-19 vaccine. Study-wide results and caveats: Among the donors, most were white British and more were female, and clonal diversity was possibly underestimated. Reports indicate that nearly half of spike-specific TCRs are directed at unmutated variant regions. Among those given AZD1222, only five or six were seropositive at baseline.

The repertoire was sequenced with immunoSEQ multiplex PCR; TCRdb's copy has only in-frame clones and lacks some. The sample lists about 120,000 clones, just over 90% occurring once. There are 14 residues in the CDR3. V gave up 3 bases and J gave up 7 bases, with 16 bases separating them. CDR1 is SGHVS and CDR2 is FNYEAQ in the germline V gene. The clonotype originates from an adult who received the AZD1222 COVID-19 vaccine. V gene TRBV7-6 combines with J gene TRBJ2-7; D is perhaps TRBD1 (5 bases). The sequencing used peripheral blood, collected 28 days after the second AZD1222 dose. CDR3: CASSLVGPHGEQYF. The CDR3 DNA follows: TGTGCCAGCAGCTTGGTGGGGCCTCATGGGGAGCAGTACTTC.